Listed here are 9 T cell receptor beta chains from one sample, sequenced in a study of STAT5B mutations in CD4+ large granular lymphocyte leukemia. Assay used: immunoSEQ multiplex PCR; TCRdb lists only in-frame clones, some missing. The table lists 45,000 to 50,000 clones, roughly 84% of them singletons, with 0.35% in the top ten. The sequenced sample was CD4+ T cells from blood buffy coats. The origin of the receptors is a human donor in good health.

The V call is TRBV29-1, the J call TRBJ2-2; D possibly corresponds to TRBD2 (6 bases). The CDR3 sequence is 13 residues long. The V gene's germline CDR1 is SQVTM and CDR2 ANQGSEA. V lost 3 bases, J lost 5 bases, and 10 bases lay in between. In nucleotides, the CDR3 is TGCAGCGTTGACGGGAGAGGAACCGGGGAGCTGTTTTTT. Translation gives CSVDGRGTGELFF.

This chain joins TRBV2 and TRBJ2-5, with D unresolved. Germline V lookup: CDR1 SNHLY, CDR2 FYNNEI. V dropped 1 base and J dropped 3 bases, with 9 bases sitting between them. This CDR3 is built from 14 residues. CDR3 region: CASSEGGYKETQYF. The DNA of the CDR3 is TGTGCCAGCAGTGAAGGTGGCTATAAAGAGACCCAGTACTTC.

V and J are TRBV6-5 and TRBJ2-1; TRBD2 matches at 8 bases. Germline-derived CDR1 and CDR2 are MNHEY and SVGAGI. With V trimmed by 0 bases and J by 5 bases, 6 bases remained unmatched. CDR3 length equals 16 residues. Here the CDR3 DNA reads TGTGCCAGCAGTTACTCTTGGGGACTAGTGCACAATGAGCAGTTCTTC. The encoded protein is CASSYSWGLVHNEQFF.

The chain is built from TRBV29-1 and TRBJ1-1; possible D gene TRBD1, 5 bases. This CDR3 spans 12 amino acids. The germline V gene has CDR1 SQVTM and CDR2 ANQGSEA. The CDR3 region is CTIWDRDDGAFF. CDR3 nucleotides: TGCACCATATGGGACCGGGACGATGGGGCTTTCTTT.

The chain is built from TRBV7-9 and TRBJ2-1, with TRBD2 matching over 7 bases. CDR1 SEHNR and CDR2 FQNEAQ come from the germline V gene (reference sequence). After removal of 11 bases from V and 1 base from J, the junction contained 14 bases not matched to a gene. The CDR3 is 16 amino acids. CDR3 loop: CALSGGTTGSYNEQFF. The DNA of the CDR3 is TGTGCCCTTTCTGGCGGGACTACGGGATCCTACAATGAGCAGTTCTTC.

The CDR3 is CASSSPATSGGSYEQYF. CDR3 sequence (DNA): TGTGCCAGCAGTTCACCTGCTACTAGCGGGGGTTCCTACGAGCAGTACTTC. The rearrangement joins TRBV28 to TRBJ2-7; 11 nucleotides match TRBD2. This CDR3 is built from 17 residues. With V trimmed by 4 bases and J by 1 base, 9 bases remained unmatched. CDR1 is MDHEN and CDR2 is SYDVKM in the germline V gene.

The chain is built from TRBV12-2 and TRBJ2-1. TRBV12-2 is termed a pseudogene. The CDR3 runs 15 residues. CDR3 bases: TGTGCAAGTCGCTTAGCCGACCACCTCTACAATGAGCAGTTCTTC. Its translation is CASRLADHLYNEQFF.

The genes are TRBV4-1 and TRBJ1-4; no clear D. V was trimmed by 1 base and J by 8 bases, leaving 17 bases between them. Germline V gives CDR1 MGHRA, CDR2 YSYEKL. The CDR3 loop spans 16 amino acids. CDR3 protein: CASSQVRSKGGEKLFF. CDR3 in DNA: TGCGCCAGCAGCCAAGTTCGGAGTAAGGGTGGAGAAAAACTGTTTTTT.

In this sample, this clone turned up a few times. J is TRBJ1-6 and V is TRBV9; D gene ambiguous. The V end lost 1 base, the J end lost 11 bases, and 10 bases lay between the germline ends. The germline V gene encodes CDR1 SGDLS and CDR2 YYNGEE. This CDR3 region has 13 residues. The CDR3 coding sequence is TGTGCCAGCAGCGTACAGGAGGCTCCACCCCTCCACTTT. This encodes CASSVQEAPPLHF. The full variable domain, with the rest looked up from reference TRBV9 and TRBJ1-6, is DSGVTQTPKHLITATGQRVTLRCSPRSGDLSVYWYQQSLDQGLQFLIQYYNGEERAKGNILERFSAQQFPDLHSELNLSSLELGDSALYFCASSVQEAPPLHFGNGTRLTVT.